Following are 26 T cell receptor beta chains from one sample sequenced in a study of post-analysis software for immune sequencing data. The study, taken as a whole, reports: TRBV segments more frequent in patients than in controls numbered a few and included TRBV5-6, TRBV5-1 and TRBV20-1.

No antigen has been assigned to these receptors. Every TCR beta cDNA library bore unique molecular identifiers. TCRdb reanalysed the PCR reads using MiXCR and keeps one entry per CDR3 protein. The sample includes 740,000 or so distinct CDR3 sequences, approximately 53% of them seen just once. Sample: blood. The receptor set was obtained from a girl aged 10-17 years with multiple sclerosis.

This clonotype was detected only once. The gene calls are TRBV4-1 and TRBJ2-4; 8 bases map to TRBD2. The DNA end favors TRBJ2-7, so the J call may be wrong. The CDR3 is made up of 16 amino acids. Germline CDR1 MGHRA, CDR2 YSYEKL. CDR3: CASSQASGGGYYEQYF. CDR3 DNA sequence: TGCGCCAGCAGCCAAGCGTCGGGAGGGGGATACTACGAGCAGTACTTC.

The chain combines TRBV10-3 with TRBJ2-7, with D tentatively TRBD1 (6 bases). The V gene lost 5 bases and the J gene lost 1 base, with 9 bases spanning the gap. The CDR3 is 13 amino acids. Germline values: CDR1 ENHRY, CDR2 SYGVKD. The CDR3 nucleotides read TGTGCCATCAGTCTACAGGGATCCTACGAGCAGTACTTC. It specifies CAISLQGSYEQYF.

This clonotype occurred a few times. V is TRBV15 and J is TRBJ2-6; maybe TRBD2 (5 bases). The CDR3 runs to 15 residues. The germline gives CDR1 LNHNV, CDR2 YYDKDF (reference sequence). V lost 1 base and J lost 1, with 5 bases in between. In DNA form, the CDR3 reads TGTGCCACCAGCAGAGGGGAGTCTGGGGCCAACGTCCTGACTTTC. Protein sequence: CATSRGESGANVLTF.

This clonotype was seen a handful of times. CDR3: CASSLEVAVYQETQYF. The DNA of the CDR3 is TGTGCCAGCAGCTTAGAAGTAGCGGTGTACCAAGAGACCCAGTACTTC. The chain couples TRBV7-8 to TRBJ2-5, with TRBD2 as a possible D gene (6 bases). The CDR3 length is 16 residues. The V end was cut by 1 base, the J end by 0 bases, with 12 bases between. Looked up from germline, CDR1 is SGHVS and CDR2 is FQNEAQ.

Worth noting for this clonotype: Germline and junction disagree at one end, which may indicate a read error. This chain links TRBV5-1 with TRBJ1-2, with 7 bases matching TRBD1. The CDR3 spans 15 residues. The germline V gene has CDR1 SGHRS and CDR2 YFSETQ. CDR3 coding DNA: TGCGCCAGCAGTTTGGACAGGCTGCAATCGGGCGGCTACACCTTC. It yields the protein CASSLDRLQSGGYTF.

The chain recombines TRBV20-1 with TRBJ2-3; D uncertain. Germline V lookup: CDR1 DFQATT, CDR2 SNEGSKA (reference sequence). The CDR3 consists of 16 residues. Between the trimmed V and J ends, which lost 0 bases and 4 bases, there was a span of 17 bases. CDR3 in amino acids: CSARDRDHPGPDTQYF. The CDR3 bases are TGCAGTGCTAGAGATCGCGACCACCCGGGCCCAGATACGCAGTATTTT.

The chain employs TRBV4-2 and TRBJ2-3, with 9 bases that match TRBD2. J gave up 3 bases and V 0 bases, and 7 bases lay outside the gene matches. Germline V gives CDR1 LGHNA, CDR2 YNFKEQ. This CDR3 has 17 residues. The CDR3 spells CASSQDVRAGGTDTQYF. The DNA of the CDR3 is TGTGCCAGCAGCCAAGATGTCCGTGCGGGGGGGACAGATACGCAGTATTTT.

The chain links TRBV7-9 to TRBJ2-7; 9 bases line up with TRBD1. CDR1 is SEHNR and CDR2 is FQNEAQ in the germline V gene (reference sequence). V shed 3 bases, J shed 5 bases, and the junction held 8 bases outside the gene matches. The CDR3 is 15 residues long. CDR3 nucleotides: TGTGCCAGCAGCTTGTGGACAGGGGATGTCGACGAGCAGTACTTC. It specifies CASSLWTGDVDEQYF.

This clonotype has only a few counts. This sequence joins TRBV6-2 or TRBV6-3 and TRBJ2-6; D possibly uses TRBD1 or TRBD2 (5 bases each). CDR1 and CDR2 (germline): MNHEY, SVGEGT. This CDR3 comprises 16 residues. The V end was cut by 2 bases, the J end by 4 bases, with 12 bases between. CDR3 sequence reads: CASSYALRGGANVLTF. The CDR3 coding sequence is TGTGCCAGCAGTTACGCCCTACGGGGCGGGGCCAACGTCCTGACTTTC.

A few counts support this clonotype. This chain connects TRBV20-1 to TRBJ2-4; weak D call: TRBD2 (5 bases). Germline CDR1 DFQATT, CDR2 SNEGSKA (reference sequence). The CDR3 is made up of 11 amino acids. V lost 6 bases to trimming and J lost 8 bases, with 11 bases between them. The CDR3 sequence is CSAILEYIQYF. The CDR3 nucleotides read TGCAGTGCAATACTAGAATACATTCAGTACTTC.

The V gene is TRBV7-2, the J gene TRBJ2-7; D unclear. V was pared by 3 bases and J by 3 bases, with 15 bases between. The CDR3 is made up of 15 amino acids. The germline CDR1 and CDR2 sequences are SGHTA and FQGNSA. CDR3 in DNA: TGTGCCAGCAGCTTTGGCACCGAGACACACTACGAGCAGTACTTC. This encodes CASSFGTETHYEQYF.

The V call is TRBV3-1, the J call TRBJ2-7, with unresolved D. Germline assignment: CDR1 LGHDT and CDR2 YNNKEL (reference sequence). V was clipped by 5 bases and J by 5 bases, with 7 bases between them. There are 11 residues in the CDR3. Here the CDR3 reads CASSATDEQYF. The CDR3 DNA sequence: TGTGCCAGCAGCGCGACGGACGAGCAGTACTTC.

This sequence joins TRBV7-8 and TRBJ2-4, with 8 bases fitting TRBD1. The last part of the DNA fits TRBJ2-5 better; the J call may be wrong. In germline, CDR1 is SGHVS, CDR2 FQNEAQ. The CDR3 spans 17 residues. CDR3 in amino acids: CASSSFGDRLRQETQYF. The DNA of the CDR3 is TGTGCCAGCAGCTCGTTTGGGGACAGGTTAAGACAAGAGACCCAGTACTTC.

V usage is TRBV11-2 and J usage is TRBJ2-1, with 10 positions matching TRBD2. This CDR3 spans 15 amino acids. Trimming took 1 base from V and 8 from J; bases not matched to a gene: 5. Germline V lookup: CDR1 SGHAT, CDR2 FQNNGV. CDR3 DNA sequence: TGTGCCAGCAGCTTAGTAGCGGGAGGTTCTTATGAGCAGTTCTTC. Translating it yields CASSLVAGGSYEQFF.

In regard to this clonotype: The junction does not match germline at one end; this may be a read error. The V call is TRBV9, the J call TRBJ2-5; TRBD2 matches at 9 bases. This CDR3 is built from 15 residues. CDR1 is SGDLS and CDR2 is YYNGEE in the germline V gene. In nucleotides, the CDR3 is TGTGCCAGCAGCGCGCTACTAGCGGGCCAAGAGACCCGGTACTTC. It translates to CASSALLAGQETRYF.

This clonotype has more than one count but fewer than ten. CDR3 sequence reads: CSAPDGHPGGPQHF. CDR3 in DNA: TGCAGTGCCCCGGACGGACACCCGGGCGGGCCCCAGCATTTT. This chain links TRBV20-1 with TRBJ1-5, with TRBD1 as a possible D gene (5 bases). CDR1 and CDR2 (germline): DFQATT, SNEGSKA (reference sequence). CDR3 length equals 14 residues. The V end lost 6 bases, the J end lost 9 bases, and 21 bases lay between the germline ends.

This clonotype occurred a few times. V and J are TRBV29-1 and TRBJ2-5; 13 nucleotides line up with TRBD2. CDR3 length: 17 amino acids. Germline V gene sequence: CDR1 SQVTM, CDR2 ANQGSEA. V lost 3 bases to trimming and J lost 1 base; unmatched junction nucleotides: 8. The CDR3 DNA reads as TGCAGCGTTGACGGACTAGCGGGAGAAGGGGGCCAAGAGACCCAGTACTTC. Residues: CSVDGLAGEGGQETQYF.

J is TRBJ2-3 and V is TRBV7-3; TRBD2 might be the D (6 bases). CDR1 SGHTA and CDR2 FQGTGA come from the germline V gene. The V end was cut by 2 bases, the J end by 4 bases, with 10 bases between. CDR3 length: 14 residues. CDR3 in amino acids: CASSLWGDPDTQYF. CDR3 nucleotides: TGTGCCAGCAGCTTATGGGGGGACCCAGATACGCAGTATTTT. The whole variable domain, filled in from reference TRBV7-3 and TRBJ2-3, reads GAGVSQTPSNKVTEKGKYVELRCDPISGHTALYWYRQSLGQGPEFLIYFQGTGAADDSGLPNDRFFAVRPEGSVSTLKIQRTERGDSAVYLCASSLWGDPDTQYFGPGTRLTVL.

V and J are TRBV4-1 and TRBJ2-7; D remains unclear. This CDR3 spans 14 amino acids. V lost 0 bases and J lost 1, with 7 bases in between. The V gene's germline CDR1 is MGHRA and CDR2 YSYEKL. DNA for the CDR3: TGCGCCAGCAGCCAAGACTACGGGTCCTACGAGCAGTACTTC. Protein: CASSQDYGSYEQYF.

This clonotype was detected ten times or more. The rearrangement joins TRBV5-5 to TRBJ2-7; 7 nucleotides agree with TRBD1. This CDR3 region has 14 residues. Germline lookup yields CDR1 SGHKS and CDR2 YYEKEE (reference sequence). The J segment lost 0 bases and the V segment lost 5 bases, leaving 5 bases of the junction unmatched. CDR3 DNA sequence: TGTGCCAGCAGTGGACAGGCTAGCTCCTACGAGCAGTACTTC. Translated, it gives CASSGQASSYEQYF.

This clonotype appeared a few times. The chain couples TRBV4-1 to TRBJ2-5, with D perhaps matching TRBD2 (5 bases). The V end lost 2 bases, the J end lost 2 bases, and 15 bases lay between the germline ends. The CDR3 covers 16 residues. Per the germline V gene, CDR1 is MGHRA and CDR2 is YSYEKL. The CDR3 DNA reads TGCGCCAGCAGCCAATCCTCCGGGATGGTGCAAGAGACCCAGTACTTC. The encoded protein is CASSQSSGMVQETQYF.

The J gene is TRBJ1-4, the V gene TRBV3-1; D uncertain. This CDR3 region has 16 residues. Germline lookup yields CDR1 LGHDT and CDR2 YNNKEL (reference sequence). V dropped 4 bases and J dropped 5 bases, with 17 bases sitting between them. The CDR3 DNA sequence: TGTGCCAGCAGCCTGCGCCTGGCGGTCGCGAATGAAAAACTGTTTTTT. It yields the protein CASSLRLAVANEKLFF.

V and J are TRBV7-8 and TRBJ2-3; tentatively, D is TRBD2 (6 bases). This CDR3 is 17 amino acids long. With 6 bases removed from V and 0 bases from J, the gap between germline ends came to 19 bases. Germline CDR1 reads SGHVS; CDR2 reads FQNEAQ. CDR3 region: CASSYTNSGSSTDTQYF. CDR3 sequence (DNA): TGTGCCAGCAGTTACACCAATAGCGGCTCTAGCACAGATACGCAGTATTTT.

With respect to this clonotype: Here the CDR3 omits its conserved ending phenylalanine or tryptophan, so a read error is the likely source. The V call is TRBV20-1, the J call TRBJ2-5, with TRBD2 identical over 12 bases. The J call is doubtful: the DNA matches TRBJ2-7 better. The CDR3 covers 14 residues. From germline, CDR1 is DFQATT and CDR2 SNEGSKA (reference sequence). The CDR3 DNA reads as TGCAGTGCTACGACTAGCGGGAGAACCGACGAGCAGTACTTA. Its translation is CSATTSGRTDEQYL.

This chain links TRBV20-1 with TRBJ2-2; no clear D gene. In germline, CDR1 is DFQATT, CDR2 SNEGSKA (reference sequence). Trimming removed 6 bases at V and 3 bases at J, with 8 bases between. CDR3 length: 12 amino acids. DNA of the CDR3: TGCAGTGCAGACACGGACACCGGGGAGCTGTTTTTT. Its translation is CSADTDTGELFF.

The chain uses TRBV29-1 and TRBJ2-7; possibly TRBD2 for D (5 bases). The CDR3 extends over 14 amino acids. The germline CDR1 and CDR2 sequences are SQVTM and ANQGSEA. V was clipped by 1 base and J by 1 base, with 11 bases between them. CDR3 sequence reads: CSVEGSEGSYEQYF. The CDR3, as DNA: TGCAGCGTTGAAGGGTCCGAGGGATCCTACGAGCAGTACTTC.